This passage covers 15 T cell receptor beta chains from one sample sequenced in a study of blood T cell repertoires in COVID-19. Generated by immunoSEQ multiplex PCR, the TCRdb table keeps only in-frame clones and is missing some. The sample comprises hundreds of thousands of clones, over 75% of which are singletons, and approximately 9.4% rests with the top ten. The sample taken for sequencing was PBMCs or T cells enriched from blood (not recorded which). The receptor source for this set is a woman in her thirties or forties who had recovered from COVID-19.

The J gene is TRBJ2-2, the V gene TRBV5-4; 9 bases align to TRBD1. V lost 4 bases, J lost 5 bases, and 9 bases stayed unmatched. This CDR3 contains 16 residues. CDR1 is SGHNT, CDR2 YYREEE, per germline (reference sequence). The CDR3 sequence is CASSLHSTGGTGELFF. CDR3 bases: TGTGCCAGCAGCCTTCATTCGACAGGGGGTACCGGGGAGCTGTTTTTT.

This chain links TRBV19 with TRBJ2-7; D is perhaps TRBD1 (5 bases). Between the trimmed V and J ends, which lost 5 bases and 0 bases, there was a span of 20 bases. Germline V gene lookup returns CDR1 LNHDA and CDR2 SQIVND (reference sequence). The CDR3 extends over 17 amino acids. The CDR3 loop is CASSLGPSRILSYEQYF. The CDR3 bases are TGTGCCAGTAGTTTGGGGCCCTCGCGGATCCTCTCCTACGAGCAGTACTTC. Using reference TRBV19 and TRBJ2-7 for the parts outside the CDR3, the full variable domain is DGGITQSPKYLFRKEGQNVTLSCEQNLNHDAMYWYRQDPGQGLRLIYYSQIVNDFQKGDIAEGYSVSREKKESFPLTVTSAQKNPTAFYLCASSLGPSRILSYEQYFGPGTRLTVT.

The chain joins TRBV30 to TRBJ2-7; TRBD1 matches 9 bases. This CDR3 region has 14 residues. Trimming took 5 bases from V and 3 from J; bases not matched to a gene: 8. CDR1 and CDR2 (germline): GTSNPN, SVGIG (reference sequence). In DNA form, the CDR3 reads TGTGCCTGGGGGACAGGGTTACCCAACTACGAGCAGTACTTC. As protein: CAWGTGLPNYEQYF.

The CDR3 spells CASSQVLAGYNEQFF. CDR3 in DNA: TGCGCCAGCAGCCAAGTACTAGCGGGGTACAATGAGCAGTTCTTC. The chain uses TRBV4-1 and TRBJ2-1, with 10 bases fitting TRBD2. V shed 1 base, J shed 4 bases, and the junction held 1 base outside the gene matches. This CDR3 region has 15 residues. In germline, CDR1 is MGHRA, CDR2 YSYEKL.

The CDR3: CASSLDRTGGSGYTF. CDR3 nucleotides: TGTGCCAGCAGCTTAGACCGGACAGGGGGCTCTGGCTACACCTTC. The chain carries TRBV7-3 and TRBJ1-2; the match to TRBD1 covers 11 bases. The CDR3 contains 15 residues. Germline V CDR1 and CDR2: SGHTA, FQGTGA. J gave up 7 bases and V 2 bases, and 6 bases lay outside the gene matches.

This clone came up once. CDR3 nucleotide sequence: TGTGCCAGCTCGGGACTAGCGGATAACTACAATGAGCAGTTCTTC. Translated, it gives CASSGLADNYNEQFF. The J gene is TRBJ2-1, the V gene TRBV27; TRBD2 aligns across 11 bases. Germline assignment: CDR1 MNHEY and CDR2 SMNVEV (reference sequence). Trimming at V came to 8 bases and at J to 3 bases, leaving 6 bases not matched to a gene. The CDR3 has 15 residues.

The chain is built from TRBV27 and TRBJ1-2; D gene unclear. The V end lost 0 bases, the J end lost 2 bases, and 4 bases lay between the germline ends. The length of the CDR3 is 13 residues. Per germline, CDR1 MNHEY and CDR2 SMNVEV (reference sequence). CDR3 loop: CASSLSRNYGYTF. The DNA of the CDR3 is TGTGCCAGCAGTTTATCGCGCAACTATGGCTACACCTTC.

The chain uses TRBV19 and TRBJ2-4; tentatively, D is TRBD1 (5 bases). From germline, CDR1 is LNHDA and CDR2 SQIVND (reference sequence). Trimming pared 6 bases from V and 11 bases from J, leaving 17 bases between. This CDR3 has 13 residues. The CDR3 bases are TGTGCCAGTAGGCCAGGATGGCAGGGCGTTCAGTACTTC. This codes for CASRPGWQGVQYF.

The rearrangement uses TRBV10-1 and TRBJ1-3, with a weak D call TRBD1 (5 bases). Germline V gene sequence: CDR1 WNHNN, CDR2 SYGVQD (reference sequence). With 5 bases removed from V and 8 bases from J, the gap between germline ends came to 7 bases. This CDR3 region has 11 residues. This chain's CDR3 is CASSLQDTIYF. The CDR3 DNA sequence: TGCGCCAGCAGTTTACAGGACACCATATATTTT.

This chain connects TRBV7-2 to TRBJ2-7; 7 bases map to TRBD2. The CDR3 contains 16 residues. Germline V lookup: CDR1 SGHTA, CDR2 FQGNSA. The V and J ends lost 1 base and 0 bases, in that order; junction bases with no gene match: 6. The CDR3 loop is CASSLGGGGTSYEQYF. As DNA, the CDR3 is TGTGCCAGCAGCTTAGGTGGGGGGGGGACCTCCTACGAGCAGTACTTC.

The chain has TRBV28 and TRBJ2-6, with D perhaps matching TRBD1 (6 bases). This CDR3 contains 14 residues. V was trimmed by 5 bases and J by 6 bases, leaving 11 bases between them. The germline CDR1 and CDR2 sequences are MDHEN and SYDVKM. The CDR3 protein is CASSPGAEANVLTF. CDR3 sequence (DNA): TGTGCCAGCAGTCCAGGGGCCGAGGCCAACGTCCTGACTTTC.

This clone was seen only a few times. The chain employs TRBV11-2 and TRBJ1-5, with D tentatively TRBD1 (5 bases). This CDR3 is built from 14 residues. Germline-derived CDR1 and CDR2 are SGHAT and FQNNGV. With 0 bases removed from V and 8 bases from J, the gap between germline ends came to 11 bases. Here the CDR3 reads CASSLDRQGEPQHF. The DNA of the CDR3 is TGTGCCAGCAGCTTAGATCGGCAGGGCGAGCCCCAGCATTTT.

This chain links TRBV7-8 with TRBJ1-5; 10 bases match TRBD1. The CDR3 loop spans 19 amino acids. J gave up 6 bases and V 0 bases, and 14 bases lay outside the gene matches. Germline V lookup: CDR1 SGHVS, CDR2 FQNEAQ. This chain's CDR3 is CASSLAQTGGSFVGQPQHF. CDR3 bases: TGTGCCAGCAGCTTAGCGCAGACAGGGGGCTCCTTCGTCGGTCAGCCCCAGCATTTT. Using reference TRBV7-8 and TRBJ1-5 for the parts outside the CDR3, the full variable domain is GAGVSQSPRYKVAKRGQDVALRCDPISGHVSLFWYQQALGQGPEFLTYFQNEAQLDKSGLPSDRFFAERPEGSVSTLKIQRTQQEDSAVYLCASSLAQTGGSFVGQPQHFGDGTRLSIL.

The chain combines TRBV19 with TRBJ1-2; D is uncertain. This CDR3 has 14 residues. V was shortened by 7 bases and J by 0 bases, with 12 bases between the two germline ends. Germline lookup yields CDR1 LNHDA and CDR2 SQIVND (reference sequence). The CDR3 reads CASTDGAANYGYTF. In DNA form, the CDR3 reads TGTGCCAGTACCGACGGAGCCGCTAACTATGGCTACACCTTC.

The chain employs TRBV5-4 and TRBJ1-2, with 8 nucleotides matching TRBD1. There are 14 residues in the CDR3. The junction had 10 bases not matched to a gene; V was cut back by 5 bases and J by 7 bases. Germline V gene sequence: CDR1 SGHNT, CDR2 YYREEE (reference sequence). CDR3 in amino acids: CASRPWAGGRGYTF. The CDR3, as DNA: TGTGCCAGCAGGCCGTGGGCAGGGGGCCGTGGCTACACCTTC.